These 26 T cell receptor beta chains originate from one sample sequenced in a study of blood T cell repertoires in COVID-19. The protocol was immunoSEQ multiplex PCR, while the TCRdb copy is restricted to in-frame clones and leaves out a portion. The sample yields 250,000 to 400,000 clones, around 87% seen once. Material: PBMCs or T cells enriched from blood (not recorded which). The receptors shown here come from a woman aged 30 to 39 who had recovered from COVID-19.

The chain employs TRBV7-9 and TRBJ1-2; tentatively, D is TRBD1 (5 bases). This CDR3 spans 14 amino acids. V was trimmed by 4 bases and J by 2 bases, leaving 11 bases between them. Germline-derived CDR1 and CDR2 are SEHNR and FQNEAQ (reference sequence). The CDR3 coding sequence is TGTGCCAGCAGCTGGACGACAGTCAACTATGGCTACACCTTC. Encoded protein: CASSWTTVNYGYTF.

Worth noting for this clone: One end of the junction varies from germline; a read error may be responsible. V usage is TRBV7-7 and J usage is TRBJ2-1; TRBD1 matches at 8 bases. Germline V gene data show CDR1 as SSHAT and CDR2 as FNYEAQ (reference sequence). The CDR3 is 14 amino acids. DNA of the CDR3: TGTGCTAGCAGCCTGACAGGGGTTTTCAATGAGCAGTTCTTC. Protein sequence: CASSLTGVFNEQFF.

This clone showed up just once. The V call is TRBV27, the J call TRBJ1-2, with D perhaps TRBD1 (6 bases). CDR1 and CDR2 from the germline V gene are MNHEY and SMNVEV (reference sequence). Trimming shortened V by 8 bases and J by 2 bases, and 12 bases separated the two germline ends. The CDR3 extends over 13 amino acids. In nucleotides, the CDR3 is TGTGCCAGCGCACAGGGAGCGAACTATGGCTACACCTTC. Translating it yields CASAQGANYGYTF.

The CDR3 DNA reads as TGTGCCATCAGCCTGGCGGGGGGCCTGGCAGATACGCAGTATTTT. It is translated as CAISLAGGLADTQYF. The chain combines TRBV10-3 with TRBJ2-3, with TRBD2 matching 8 bases. The germline V gene encodes CDR1 ENHRY and CDR2 SYGVKD. Unmatched junction bases numbered 9, after V lost 6 bases and J lost 4 bases. The CDR3 spans 15 residues.

The V and J genes are TRBV7-2 and TRBJ1-1; D unclear. V lost 2 bases, J lost 1 base, and 8 bases lay in between. This CDR3 spans 14 amino acids. Germline CDR1 and CDR2: SGHTA and FQGNSA. The CDR3 DNA reads TGTGCCAGCAGCTTACCGTCCGGGAACACTGAAGCTTTCTTT. Translated: CASSLPSGNTEAFF.

The V call is TRBV5-4, the J call TRBJ1-1, with 11 bases lining up with TRBD1. The CDR3 runs 13 residues. V was pared by 4 bases and J by 10 bases, with 6 bases of the junction left unmatched. Germline CDR1 SGHNT, CDR2 YYREEE (reference sequence). The CDR3 here is CASSMDRGQRAFF. DNA of the CDR3: TGTGCCAGCAGCATGGACAGGGGGCAACGAGCTTTCTTT.

This clone was seen a single time. This rearrangement joins TRBV29-1 to TRBJ2-3, with D maybe TRBD2 (6 bases). Trimming took 7 bases from V and 0 from J, leaving 14 bases between them. The germline V gene has CDR1 SQVTM and CDR2 ANQGSEA. The CDR3 runs to 14 residues. CDR3 in amino acids: CSAYGTFSTDTQYF. CDR3 in DNA: TGCAGCGCATACGGGACTTTCAGCACAGATACGCAGTATTTT.

This clone was observed many times. This chain links TRBV2 with TRBJ2-5, with D possibly matching TRBD1 (6 bases). V was cut by 7 bases and J by 2 bases, with 11 bases left in between. The CDR3 contains 13 residues. Germline assignment: CDR1 SNHLY and CDR2 FYNNEI. The CDR3: CASIDRIQETQYF. The CDR3 bases are TGTGCCAGCATCGACAGGATACAAGAGACCCAGTACTTC.

This clone was seen once. The chain combines TRBV5-1 with TRBJ2-5, with TRBD2 identical over 11 bases. V was clipped by 0 bases and J by 5 bases; unmatched bases: 3. Germline V gives CDR1 SGHRS, CDR2 YFSETQ. The CDR3 totals 15 residues. The CDR3, as DNA: TGCGCCAGCAGCTTGGGGACTAGCGGGCGTGAGACCCAGTACTTC. Its protein product is CASSLGTSGRETQYF. The whole variable domain, filled in from reference TRBV5-1 and TRBJ2-5, reads KAGVTQTPRYLIKTRGQQVTLSCSPISGHRSVSWYQQTPGQGLQFLFEYFSETQRNKGNFPGRFSGRQFSNSRSEMNVSTLELGDSALYLCASSLGTSGRETQYFGPGTRLLVL.

The genes are TRBV3-1 (or the pseudogene TRBV3-2) and TRBJ2-7; D unclear. Germline V gene data show CDR1 as LGHDT and CDR2 as YNNKEL (reference sequence). This CDR3 comprises 12 residues. The V gene lost 4 bases and the J gene lost 5 bases, with 9 bases spanning the gap. CDR3 sequence reads: CASSRIQDEQYF. CDR3 in DNA: TGTGCCAGCAGCCGTATCCAGGACGAGCAGTACTTC.

The V call is TRBV29-1, the J call TRBJ1-1; D is unclear. V lost 7 bases and J lost 5, with 11 bases in between. The CDR3 length is 11 residues. Germline loops: CDR1 SQVTM, CDR2 ANQGSEA. CDR3 residues: CSGSEWTEAFF. CDR3 DNA sequence: TGCAGCGGGTCGGAGTGGACTGAAGCTTTCTTT.

This clone was observed once. The rearrangement links TRBV30 to TRBJ1-2, with TRBD1 matching over 8 bases. The CDR3 spans 15 residues. Trimming took 3 bases from V and 5 from J; bases not matched to a gene: 11. Looked up from germline, CDR1 is GTSNPN and CDR2 is SVGIG (reference sequence). CDR3 loop: CAWSDVSGGEYGYTF. The DNA of the CDR3 is TGTGCCTGGAGCGACGTTTCAGGGGGCGAATATGGCTACACCTTC.

A few counts support this clone. This sequence joins TRBV6-5 and TRBJ2-5; the match to TRBD2 covers 8 bases. After removal of 4 bases from V and 5 bases from J, the junction contained 9 bases not matched to a gene. CDR1 is MNHEY and CDR2 is SVGAGI in the germline V gene. The CDR3 has 15 amino acids. CDR3 protein: CASSSPSGGGETQYF. CDR3 nucleotide sequence: TGTGCCAGCAGTTCCCCGAGCGGGGGAGGGGAGACCCAGTACTTC.

The rearrangement joins TRBV27 to TRBJ2-1, with D possibly matching TRBD2 (6 bases). Trimming removed 2 bases from V and 4 bases from J, with 6 bases in between. The CDR3 length is 13 residues. Germline assignment: CDR1 MNHEY and CDR2 SMNVEV (reference sequence). Written as DNA, the CDR3 is TGTGCCAGCAGTTTAGGGGGGTACAATGAGCAGTTCTTC. This gives the protein CASSLGGYNEQFF.

This clone was detected only once. CDR3 nucleotide sequence: TGTGCCAGTAGTATAGGAGTTCCCACAGATACGCAGTATTTT. Encoded protein: CASSIGVPTDTQYF. The J gene is TRBJ2-3, the V gene TRBV19; no firm D call. Trimming pared 1 base from V and 2 bases from J, leaving 7 bases between. Looked up from germline, CDR1 is LNHDA and CDR2 is SQIVND (reference sequence). The CDR3 length is 14 residues.

As regards this clone: This same CDR3 is encoded by further DNA sequences in the sample. CDR3 in amino acids: CASSLSQNTEAFF. Here the CDR3 DNA reads TGTGCCAGCAGCTTGAGTCAAAACACTGAAGCTTTCTTT. The chain has TRBV7-6 and TRBJ1-1; no firm D call. V was cut by 3 bases and J by 2 bases, with 7 bases left in between. The CDR3 spans 13 residues. Germline V lookup: CDR1 SGHVS, CDR2 FNYEAQ.

The chain has TRBV10-3 and TRBJ1-6; TRBD1 matches 9 bases. CDR3 length equals 14 residues. Germline V lookup: CDR1 ENHRY, CDR2 SYGVKD. With 6 bases clipped from V and 4 bases from J, the junction kept 1 base outside the gene matches. The CDR3 loop is CAIRGQGYNSPLHF. CDR3 coding DNA: TGTGCCATCAGGGGACAGGGTTATAATTCACCCCTCCACTTT.

Only a few counts were recorded for this clone. The rearrangement joins TRBV7-2 to TRBJ1-3; D gene unclear. Deletions cut 1 base from V and 1 base from J, with 5 bases between. The CDR3 runs to 14 residues. The germline gives CDR1 SGHTA, CDR2 FQGNSA. In nucleotides, the CDR3 is TGTGCCAGCAGCTTAGGAGGATCTGGAAACACCATATATTTT. Residues: CASSLGGSGNTIYF.

CDR3 residues: CASSIAPKKTQYF. The CDR3 DNA is TGTGCCAGTAGTATAGCCCCTAAAAAGACCCAGTACTTC. V gene TRBV19 combines with J gene TRBJ2-5; D call uncertain. From germline, CDR1 is LNHDA and CDR2 SQIVND (reference sequence). The CDR3 runs to 13 residues. Trimming removed 1 base from V and 6 bases from J, with 9 bases in between.

This clone was seen once. This chain uses TRBV7-9 with TRBJ1-1; perhaps TRBD1 as D (5 bases). Germline CDR1 is SEHNR and CDR2 is FQNEAQ (reference sequence). This CDR3 has 15 amino acids. V gave up 2 bases and J gave up 4 bases, with 14 bases separating them. CDR3 region: CASSLLLGGSTEAFF. CDR3 bases: TGTGCCAGCAGCTTACTCCTGGGGGGGTCCACTGAAGCTTTCTTT.

V is TRBV19 and J is TRBJ1-4; TRBD1 aligns across 9 bases. J gave up 5 bases and V 3 bases, and 1 base lay outside the gene matches. The CDR3 covers 14 residues. CDR1 and CDR2 from the germline V gene are LNHDA and SQIVND (reference sequence). In nucleotides, the CDR3 is TGTGCCAGTAGTATCGGGACAGGGAATGAAAAACTGTTTTTT. This encodes CASSIGTGNEKLFF.

This CDR3 is CASSLVAGLSYNEQFF. The CDR3 nucleotides read TGTGCCAGCAGCTTAGTAGCGGGGCTATCCTACAATGAGCAGTTCTTC. The rearrangement joins TRBV7-8 to TRBJ2-1, with 8 bases identical to TRBD2. After removal of 1 base from V and 1 base from J, the junction contained 3 bases not matched to a gene. The germline V gene has CDR1 SGHVS and CDR2 FQNEAQ. This CDR3 is built from 16 residues.

The chain couples TRBV21-1 to TRBJ1-1. TRBV21-1 is given as a pseudogene. The CDR3 sequence is 15 residues long. The CDR3 nucleotides read TGTGCCAGCAGCAAAAGGGAAGAGGGATGGACTGAAGCTTTCTTT. This gives the protein CASSKREEGWTEAFF.

The J gene is TRBJ1-5, the V gene TRBV27; 9 nucleotides line up with TRBD1. Trimming at V came to 5 bases and at J to 6 bases, leaving 5 bases not matched to a gene. Germline values: CDR1 MNHEY, CDR2 SMNVEV (reference sequence). This CDR3 region has 14 residues. Written as DNA, the CDR3 is TGTGCCAGCAGTACGACAGGGGGGGTTCAGCCCCAGCATTTT. Encoded protein: CASSTTGGVQPQHF.

The chain couples TRBV19 to TRBJ1-4; D call uncertain. The germline CDR1 and CDR2 sequences are LNHDA and SQIVND (reference sequence). V shed 3 bases and J shed 6 bases, with 20 bases lying between them. The CDR3 runs to 17 residues. CDR3 bases: TGTGCCAGTAGTATTATTTTTCTTGGGAGTGAACATGAAAAACTGTTTTTT. Translation gives CASSIIFLGSEHEKLFF.

The V call is TRBV5-1, the J call TRBJ1-3, with a possible D match to TRBD1 (6 bases). In germline, CDR1 is SGHRS, CDR2 YFSETQ. CDR3 length: 14 residues. Trimming stripped 3 bases from V and 8 bases from J, with 15 bases between. The CDR3 reads CASSSGVIPDTIYF. CDR3 in DNA: TGCGCCAGCAGCTCAGGGGTGATCCCGGACACCATATATTTT.